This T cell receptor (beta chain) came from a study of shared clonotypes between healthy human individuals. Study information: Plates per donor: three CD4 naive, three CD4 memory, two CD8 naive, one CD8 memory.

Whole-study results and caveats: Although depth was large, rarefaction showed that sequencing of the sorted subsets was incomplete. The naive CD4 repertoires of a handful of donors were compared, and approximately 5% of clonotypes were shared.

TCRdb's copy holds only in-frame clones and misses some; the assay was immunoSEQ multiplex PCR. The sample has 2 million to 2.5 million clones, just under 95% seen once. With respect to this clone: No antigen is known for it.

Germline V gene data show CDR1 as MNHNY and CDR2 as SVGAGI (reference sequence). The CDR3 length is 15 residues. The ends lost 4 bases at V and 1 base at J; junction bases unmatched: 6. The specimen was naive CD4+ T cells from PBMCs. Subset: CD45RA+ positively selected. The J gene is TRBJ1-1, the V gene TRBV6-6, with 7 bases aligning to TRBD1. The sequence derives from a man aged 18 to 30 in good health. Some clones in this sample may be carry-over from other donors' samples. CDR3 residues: CASSSPGQTNTEAFF. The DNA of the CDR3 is TGTGCCAGCAGTTCCCCGGGACAGACGAACACTGAAGCTTTCTTT.